This T cell receptor beta chain was profiled in a study of shared clonotypes between healthy human individuals. The material for each subset, its genomic DNA, was split evenly across several immunoSEQ plates. TCRdb's copy holds only in-frame clones and misses some; the assay was immunoSEQ multiplex PCR. This sample has roughly 2 million clones, with 85% to 95% found just once. General observations from the study: Even with large depth, rarefaction showed that sorted-subset sequencing was incomplete.

Of note for this clone: Its antigen remains unidentified.

The CDR3 is 15 amino acids. CDR1 is SGHVS and CDR2 is FQNEAQ in the germline V gene. Trimming at V came to 1 base and at J to 8 bases, leaving 7 bases not matched to a gene. Sequencing was done on a sample of naive CD4+ T cells sorted from blood. Subset here: CD45RA+ positively selected. J is TRBJ1-4 and V is TRBV7-8, with 7 bases that match TRBD1. The clonotype originates from a man aged 18 to 35 in good health. The CDR3 loop reads CASSLGGQRKEKLFF. CDR3 DNA sequence: TGTGCCAGCAGCTTAGGGGGACAGCGAAAGGAAAAACTGTTTTTT.